This T cell receptor beta chain was identified in a study of blood T cell repertoires in COVID-19 (dated by TCRdb to 2018 to 2020). The study in broad terms: Samples from collaborators originated in the United States, Italy and Spain and spanned both the acute and convalescent phases of COVID-19. The prospective study material was composed of cDNA or gDNA derived from T cells, B-cell-depleted T cells, or PBMCs. The dataset comprised deeply sampled blood TCRbeta repertoires from subjects exposed to, actively infected with, or recovered from COVID-19. A freely available public database, intended as a resource for researchers studying the immune response to SARS-CoV-2, is where the repertoires were released. Samples were obtained from the ongoing ImmuneRACE study (first 160 participants) and from about 1,300 subjects provided by 6 global collaborators. Sample metadata almost always included a de-identified subject ID, COVID-19 status, age in years and sex. HLA class I and class II types, where available, came from metadata supplied by the sample provider rather than from assay-based typing. General findings and caveats noted by the study authors: Clinical and demographic metadata were provided uncurated, with the amount varying by source and participant.

To note about this clone: No cognate antigen has been identified for it. One end of the junction is discordant with germline, which a read error may explain.

Whole blood was collected in K2EDTA tubes by collaborating institutions according to the institutions' own protocols. Collaborator samples were shipped for TCRbeta analysis as frozen whole blood, isolated PBMCs, or DNA extracted from either sample type. The immunoSEQ Assay, a bias-controlled multiplex PCR, was used to amplify TCRbeta CDR3 regions from genomic DNA. In the original analysis: The number of nucleated cells in each sample was estimated by amplification of reference gene primers within the assay. To quantify the absolute abundance of each unique TCRbeta CDR3 rearrangement, sequence reads were collapsed and filtered. For each sample, productive Simpson clonality was calculated by taking the square root of Simpson's diversity index across productive rearrangements. TCRdb limited this immuneACCESS table to in-frame rearrangements with V and J called. A share of clones is missing; checked studies link under half to unresolved V genes, and the rest is unexplained. V and J calls and clone size come straight from that table; D and trimming were deduced from the DNA. The sample contains about 82,000 clones, 75% to 90% of them found a single time. The ten largest make up 9.5% to 15% of the sample.

The clonotype comes from a woman aged 40 to 55 with active or convalescent COVID-19. Specimen: peripheral blood.

Here is the DNA: TGTGCCAGCAGCGTAACACAGGGGGCCGAGACCCAGTACTTC. Its protein is CASSVTQGAETQYF. The chain was built from TRBV7-3 and TRBJ2-5; TRBD1 matches 9 bases in the middle. CDR1 and CDR2, looked up from the germline V gene, are SGHTA and FQGTGA. Reading from cysteine to phenylalanine, the CDR3 counts 14 amino acids. Kept here is only the CDR3 DNA, which spans 42 bases and is read in frame from base 1.